The rows below give T cell receptor beta chains drawn from one sample of a study of shared clonotypes between healthy human individuals. Generated by immunoSEQ multiplex PCR, the TCRdb table keeps only in-frame clones and is missing some. The repertoire holds about 560,000 clones, with roughly 72% as singletons. Sequenced input: PBMCs. The receptors originated from a woman aged 40 to 49 in good health. Some clones in this sample may be carry-over from other donors' samples. Each CDR3 is given with its conserved first and last residue. A D gene is named only where the DNA matches it firmly. A row's size may be missing; if present it is once, few, many or a size class.

CASSQALGETQYF,TGCGCCAGCAGCCAAGCCCTGGGGGAGACCCAGTACTTC,TRBJ2-5,once,TRBV4-1,-
CASRSGTDTGGPFF,TGTGCCAGCAGGTCAGGGACGGACACCGGGGGGCCATTTTTT,TRBJ2-2,once,TRBV6-6,-
CASSSFNREYEQYF,TGTGCCAGCAGCTCCTTCAACAGGGAATACGAGCAGTACTTC,TRBJ2-7,-,TRBV7-8,-
CASSLEGNYGYTF,TGCGCCAGCAGCTTGGAGGGGAACTATGGCTACACCTTC,TRBJ1-2,-,TRBV5-1,-
CASSSSWSSYEQYF,TGTGCCAGCAGTTCCTCGTGGTCCTCCTACGAGCAGTACTTC,TRBJ2-7,-,TRBV27,-
CASSQDRGSDTQYF,TGCGCCAGCAGCCAAGACCGGGGATCAGATACGCAGTATTTT,TRBJ2-3,-,TRBV4-1,-
CASSFSRQSYEQYF,TGTGCCAGCAGTTTCTCGAGACAGAGCTACGAGCAGTACTTC,TRBJ2-7,few,TRBV27,-
CASKADGSGSSEQYF,TGCGCCAGCAAGGCTGACGGGAGTGGGTCCTCCGAGCAGTACTTC,TRBJ2-7,few,TRBV5-1,-
CATSRDRTTSTDTQYF,TGTGCCACCAGCAGGGACAGGACAACTAGCACAGATACGCAGTATTTT,TRBJ2-3,-,TRBV15,TRBD1
CASSQGGLTNQPQHF,TGCGCCAGCAGCCAAGGAGGACTTACCAATCAGCCCCAGCATTTT,TRBJ1-5,-,TRBV4-1,-
CASSTYREYSNQPQHF,TGTGCCAGCAGTACTTACAGGGAATATAGCAATCAGCCCCAGCATTTT,TRBJ1-5,-,TRBV6-8,-
CASRTSGPYEQYF,TGTGCCAGCAGGACTAGCGGCCCCTACGAGCAGTACTTC,TRBJ2-7,-,TRBV28,TRBD2
CASSYDPSLYEQYF,TGTGCCAGCAGTTACGACCCATCTCTCTACGAGCAGTACTTC,TRBJ2-7,-,TRBV6-6,-
CASSSRTGELFF,TGTGCCAGCAGCTCCCGCACCGGGGAGCTGTTTTTT,TRBJ2-2,few,TRBV7-3,-
CASSLVGVNTGELFF,TGTGCCAGCAGCTTAGTCGGGGTAAACACCGGGGAGCTGTTTTTT,TRBJ2-2,few,TRBV7-2,-
CASSLPRDSENTGELFF,TGTGCCAGCAGCCTGCCCCGGGACAGCGAGAACACCGGGGAGCTGTTTTTT,TRBJ2-2,-,TRBV7-3,TRBD1
CASSEVADTGELFF,TGTGCCAGCAGTGAAGTTGCGGACACCGGGGAGCTGTTTTTT,TRBJ2-2,-,TRBV2,-
CASRESGRDTDTQYF,TGTGCCAGCAGGGAGAGCGGGAGGGACACAGATACGCAGTATTTT,TRBJ2-3,once,TRBV6-1,TRBD2
CSATHQGEQFF,TGCAGTGCTACACACCAGGGTGAGCAGTTCTTC,TRBJ2-1,-,TRBV20-1,-
CASSRTPGGREETQYF,TGCGCCAGCAGCCGGACCCCCGGCGGGAGAGAGGAGACCCAGTACTTC,TRBJ2-5,-,TRBV5-1,TRBD2
CASSSQGSSYEQYF,TGTGCCAGCAGTTCACAGGGGAGCTCCTACGAGCAGTACTTC,TRBJ2-7,few,TRBV6-6,TRBD1
CASSMMTGTSNQPQHF,TGTGCCAGTAGTATGATGACAGGGACGAGCAATCAGCCCCAGCATTTT,TRBJ1-5,many,TRBV19,TRBD1
CASSSNLYEQYF,TGTGCCAGCAGTTCGAACTTATACGAGCAGTACTTC,TRBJ2-7,once,TRBV28,-
CAVSGEGIHEQYF,TGTGCTGTCTCGGGGGAGGGTATACACGAGCAGTACTTC,TRBJ2-7,-,TRBV7-2,TRBD2
CASSLGGNSYEQYF,TGTGCCAGCAGCTTAGGTGGAAACTCCTACGAGCAGTACTTC,TRBJ2-7,-,TRBV7-2,-
CASSVLWEDYEQYF,TGTGCCAGCAGCGTATTATGGGAGGACTACGAGCAGTACTTC,TRBJ2-7,-,TRBV9,-
CASSTSIDSPLEQYF,TGTGCCAGCAGTACCTCCATCGACAGCCCTCTCGAGCAGTACTTC,TRBJ2-7,-,TRBV6-5,-
CASSEAGTSGNIQYF,TGTGCCAGCAGTGAGGCCGGGACTAGCGGAAACATTCAGTACTTC,TRBJ2-4,-,TRBV2,TRBD2
CASSPTVCAFF,TGTGCCAGCAGCCCGACGGTTTGCGCTTTCTTT,TRBJ1-1,-,TRBV14,-
CASSFLGGTDTQYF,TGTGCCAGCAGCTTCCTTGGGGGCACAGATACGCAGTATTTT,TRBJ2-3,-,TRBV7-3,-
CASSLESVPNYGYTF,TGTGCCAGCAGCTTGGAATCAGTGCCCAATTATGGCTACACCTTC,TRBJ1-2,-,TRBV5-4,-
CASSLGTSGSINIQYF,TGTGCCAGCAGTTTGGGGACTAGCGGGAGTATAAACATTCAGTACTTC,TRBJ2-4,-,TRBV27,TRBD2
CASSKGLGQVYYEQYF,TGTGCCAGCAGCAAAGGGTTGGGACAGGTGTATTACGAGCAGTACTTC,TRBJ2-7,-,TRBV21-1,-
CASSSSEEQYF,TGTGCCAGCAGTTCCTCAGAGGAGCAGTACTTC,TRBJ2-7,-,TRBV6-6,-
CASSKLGLANSYEQYF,TGTGCCAGCAGCAAACTCGGACTAGCCAACTCCTACGAGCAGTACTTC,TRBJ2-7,few,TRBV14,TRBD2
CASSFRDKIYGYTF,TGTGCCAGCAGCTTCCGGGACAAGATCTATGGCTACACCTTC,TRBJ1-2,-,TRBV11-2,-
CASGGQGYEQYF,TGTGCCAGCGGAGGACAGGGCTACGAGCAGTACTTC,TRBJ2-7,-,TRBV5-6,TRBD1
CASKGFTGELFF,TGTGCCAGCAAGGGTTTCACCGGGGAGCTGTTTTTT,TRBJ2-2,-,TRBV7-3,-
CASSKHQGDYGYTF,TGTGCCAGCAGTAAACACCAAGGAGACTATGGCTACACCTTC,TRBJ1-2,once,TRBV6-5,-
CASSLAGPGELFF,TGTGCCAGCAGCTTGGCAGGGCCCGGGGAGCTGTTTTTT,TRBJ2-2,-,TRBV5-4,-